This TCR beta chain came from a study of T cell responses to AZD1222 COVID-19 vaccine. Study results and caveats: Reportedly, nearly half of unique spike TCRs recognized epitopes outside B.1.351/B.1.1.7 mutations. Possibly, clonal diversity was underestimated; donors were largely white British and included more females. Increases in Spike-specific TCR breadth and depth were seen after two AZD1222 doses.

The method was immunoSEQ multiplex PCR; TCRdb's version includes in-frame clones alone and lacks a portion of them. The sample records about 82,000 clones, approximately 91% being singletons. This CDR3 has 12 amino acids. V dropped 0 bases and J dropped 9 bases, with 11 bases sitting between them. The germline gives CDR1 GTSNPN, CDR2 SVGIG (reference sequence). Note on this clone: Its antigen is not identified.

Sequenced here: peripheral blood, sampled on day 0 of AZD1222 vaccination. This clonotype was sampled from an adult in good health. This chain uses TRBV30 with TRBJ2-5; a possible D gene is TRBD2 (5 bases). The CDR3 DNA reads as TGTGCCTGGAGTGTAGGGTCGGAGGCCCAGTACTTC. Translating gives CAWSVGSEAQYF.